Shown below are 26 T cell receptor beta chains from a single sample sequenced in a study of T cells in tuberculosis. After thawing and overnight rest, PBMC were stained with GMM-loaded CD1B tetramer, viability dye and anti-CD3 for sorting. The lipid loaded on the CD1B tetramers was C32 glucose monomycolate from Rhodococcus equi. Clones were read by immunoSEQ multiplex PCR, and TCRdb kept only the in-frame ones, dropping some. This sample carries around 60,000 clones, 81% of them seen once, and the ten largest clones take roughly 12%. The material sequenced was CD1b-GMM tetramer-negative cells sorted from PBMCs. These receptors were obtained from an adult woman with latent tuberculosis.

V gene TRBV1 combines with J gene TRBJ2-7; TRBD1, the table's D call, lacks a check against the DNA. TRBV1 constitutes a pseudogene. CDR3 length: 16 residues. The DNA for the CDR3 is TGCACCAGCAGCGGCGGACGTCGGAATTACAGGTACGAGCAGTACTTC. Amino acids: CTSSGGRRNYRYEQYF.

This clone was counted a few times. This chain connects TRBV7-9 to TRBJ2-7; a weak D match, TRBD1 (6 bases). From germline, CDR1 is SEHNR and CDR2 FQNEAQ (reference sequence). The ends were cut back, 0 bases at V and 1 base at J, with 13 bases in the middle. The CDR3 totals 16 residues. CDR3 amino acids: CASSLAQGTVSYEQYF. CDR3 bases: TGTGCCAGCAGCTTAGCGCAGGGGACGGTGTCCTACGAGCAGTACTTC.

The chain combines TRBV28 with TRBJ2-7; the match to TRBD1 covers 8 bases. This CDR3 is 19 amino acids long. Germline trimming cut 4 bases from V and 1 base from J; bases unmatched to any gene: 18. Germline V CDR1 and CDR2: MDHEN, SYDVKM. The CDR3 DNA reads TGTGCCAGCAGTTCCCCAGGGGGCAGAGGCCGGTTCCGATCCTACGAGCAGTACTTC. It codes for CASSSPGGRGRFRSYEQYF.

The chain uses TRBV27 and TRBJ2-7, with D maybe TRBD1 (5 bases). Trimming cost V 6 bases and J 3 bases, with 15 bases left between them. Germline V gene data show CDR1 as MNHEY and CDR2 as SMNVEV (reference sequence). The CDR3 is 14 amino acids. The CDR3 region has the DNA TGTGCCAGCAGGGCAAGGACATCTTACTACGAGCAGTACTTC. It codes for CASRARTSYYEQYF.

The chain is built from TRBV20-1 and TRBJ1-2; D remains unclear. The ends were cut back, 3 bases at V and 8 bases at J, with 7 bases in the middle. This CDR3 contains 10 residues. The germline CDR1 and CDR2 sequences are DFQATT and SNEGSKA (reference sequence). This chain's CDR3 is CSASLSGYTF. In nucleotides, the CDR3 is TGCAGTGCTAGTCTTTCCGGCTACACCTTC.

CDR3 sequence: CSAGRPETQYF. CDR3 bases: TGCAGCGCTGGGAGGCCGGAGACCCAGTACTTC. The rearrangement uses TRBV29-1 and TRBJ2-5, with TRBD2 as a possible D gene (6 bases). Germline CDR1 and CDR2: SQVTM and ANQGSEA. The CDR3 runs to 11 residues. V was clipped by 7 bases and J by 5 bases, with 11 bases between them.

This clone appeared a single time. The germline gene is not matched at one end of the junction; a read error may be the cause. V is TRBV4-3 and J is TRBJ1-3, with a tentative D call TRBD1 (5 bases). The germline gives CDR1 LGHNA, CDR2 YSLEER. This CDR3 has 13 amino acids. The CDR3 loop is CASGQGAGDTIYF. In nucleotides, the CDR3 is TGCGCCAGCGGCCAAGGTGCGGGGGACACCATATATTTT.

The V gene is TRBV6-4, the J gene TRBJ2-1; 9 bases are shared with TRBD2. Germline V gene data show CDR1 as MRHNA and CDR2 as SNTAGT. Trimming cost V 6 bases and J 4 bases; bases outside gene matches: 4. The CDR3 length is 14 residues. Here the CDR3 reads CASSRLADYNEQFF. CDR3 DNA: TGTGCCAGCAGCCGACTAGCGGATTACAATGAGCAGTTCTTC.

This rearrangement joins TRBV28 to TRBJ2-7; possible D gene TRBD2, 6 bases. Looked up from germline, CDR1 is MDHEN and CDR2 is SYDVKM. Deletions cut 5 bases from V and 3 bases from J, with 14 bases between. This CDR3 contains 14 residues. The CDR3 protein is CASSTTGLHYEQYF. In DNA form, the CDR3 reads TGTGCCAGCAGTACAACGGGACTCCACTACGAGCAGTACTTC.

V and J are TRBV2 and TRBJ2-7; 10 bases are shared with TRBD2. The CDR3 has 17 residues. Germline CDR1 is SNHLY and CDR2 is FYNNEI. Unmatched junction bases numbered 15, after V lost 6 bases and J lost 4 bases. The CDR3 loop reads CASRPSLSGRISYEQYF. In nucleotides, the CDR3 is TGTGCCAGCAGGCCTTCCCTTAGCGGGAGGATCTCTTACGAGCAGTACTTC. The full variable domain, with the rest looked up from reference TRBV2 and TRBJ2-7, is EPEVTQTPSHQVTQMGQEVILRCVPISNHLYFYWYRQILGQKVEFLVSFYNNEISEKSEIFDDQFSVERPDGSNFTLKIRSTKLEDSAMYFCASRPSLSGRISYEQYFGPGTRLTVT.

This clone has just a few counts. The chain is built from TRBV11-2 and TRBJ2-7, with 9 nucleotides matching TRBD2. J lost 0 bases, V lost 4 bases, and 4 bases had no gene match. There are 15 residues in the CDR3. Germline V CDR1 and CDR2: SGHAT, FQNNGV. The CDR3 nucleotides are TGTGCCAGCAGCTCCCGCGGGGGGGGCTCCTACGAGCAGTACTTC. Protein: CASSSRGGGSYEQYF.

The chain uses TRBV6-1 and TRBJ2-6; possibly TRBD2 for D (5 bases). Germline-derived CDR1 and CDR2 are MNHNS and SASEGT. CDR3 size: 19 residues. V was pared by 0 bases and J by 1 base, with 16 bases between. The CDR3 DNA reads as TGTGCCAGCAGTGAAGCTTATGGGGAGAGGGCTTCTGGGGCCAACGTCCTGACTTTC. Translating gives CASSEAYGERASGANVLTF.

The chain combines TRBV27 with TRBJ1-5; TRBD1 aligns across 7 bases. The CDR3 consists of 17 residues. Trimming at V came to 1 base and at J to 2 bases, leaving 8 bases not matched to a gene. Germline V lookup: CDR1 MNHEY, CDR2 SMNVEV (reference sequence). DNA of the CDR3: TGTGCCAGCAGTTTATATGGCAGGGGGGATGGCAATCAGCCCCAGCATTTT. Translated, it gives CASSLYGRGDGNQPQHF.

The rearrangement joins TRBV14 to TRBJ2-3; maybe TRBD2 (5 bases). From germline, CDR1 is SGHDN and CDR2 FVKESK. The germline V and J ends were trimmed by 3 bases and 2 bases, with 9 bases remaining between them. The CDR3 is 14 residues long. CDR3 sequence (DNA): TGTGCCAGCAGCCACTGGGAGCTCACAGATACGCAGTATTTT. This translates into CASSHWELTDTQYF.

The chain links TRBV11-3 to TRBJ2-7; D call uncertain. V was cut by 5 bases and J by 0 bases, with 11 bases left in between. The CDR3 is made up of 14 amino acids. Per the germline V gene, CDR1 is SGHNT and CDR2 is YENEEA. CDR3 nucleotides: TGTGCCAGCAGCGCCCGTGACACCTCCTACGAGCAGTACTTC. Protein sequence: CASSARDTSYEQYF.

The chain joins TRBV28 to TRBJ2-2; no firm D call. In germline, CDR1 is MDHEN, CDR2 SYDVKM. CDR3 length: 13 residues. The V end was cut by 3 bases, the J end by 5 bases, with 7 bases between. Written as DNA, the CDR3 is TGTGCCAGCAGTTTGGCACCTACCGGGGAGCTGTTTTTT. Protein product: CASSLAPTGELFF.

The chain uses TRBV5-4 and TRBJ2-7; D unresolved. The CDR3 runs to 13 residues. CDR1 and CDR2 (germline): SGHNT, YYREEE (reference sequence). The V end was cut by 1 base, the J end by 7 bases, with 12 bases between. For the CDR3, the DNA is TGTGCCAGCAGCTTGCAAGCGCCGAGAGAGCAGTACTTC. Its protein is CASSLQAPREQYF. Using reference TRBV5-4 and TRBJ2-7 for the parts outside the CDR3, the full variable domain is ETGVTQSPTHLIKTRGQQVTLRCSSQSGHNTVSWYQQALGQGPQFIFQYYREEENGRGNFPPRFSGLQFPNYSSELNVNALELDDSALYLCASSLQAPREQYFGPGTRLTVT.

This sequence joins TRBV6-5 and TRBJ1-4; TRBD1 agrees at 11 bases. The germline CDR1 and CDR2 sequences are MNHEY and SVGAGI. This CDR3 has 14 amino acids. V gave up 6 bases and J gave up 7 bases; unmatched junction bases: 4. In DNA form, the CDR3 reads TGTGCCAGCAGCTGGGACAGGGGGAGTGAAAAACTGTTTTTT. The encoded protein is CASSWDRGSEKLFF.

The chain recombines TRBV5-1 with TRBJ1-5; D gene ambiguous. The CDR3 is 13 residues long. V was clipped by 0 bases and J by 6 bases, with 7 bases between them. Per the germline V gene, CDR1 is SGHRS and CDR2 is YFSETQ. DNA of the CDR3: TGCGCCAGCAGCTTGGGCGGTAGTCAGCCCCAGCATTTT. Translation: CASSLGGSQPQHF.

V and J are TRBV7-8 and TRBJ2-3, with 10 nucleotides matching TRBD2. The CDR3 sequence is 15 residues long. The germline V gene has CDR1 SGHVS and CDR2 FQNEAQ. The junction had 2 bases not matched to a gene; V was cut back by 5 bases and J by 0 bases. In nucleotides, the CDR3 is TGTGCCAGCAGCCTGGGACTAGCGAGCACAGATACGCAGTATTTT. Its protein product is CASSLGLASTDTQYF.

V usage is TRBV7-3 and J usage is TRBJ2-1; the D gene is possibly TRBD1 (6 bases). Germline CDR1 SGHTA, CDR2 FQGTGA. This CDR3 contains 13 residues. Deletions cut 8 bases from V and 8 bases from J, with 16 bases between. In nucleotides, the CDR3 is TGTGCCAGCTCGACAGGTGCCTCAGATGAGCAGTTCTTC. Translating it yields CASSTGASDEQFF.

The chain links TRBV20-1 to TRBJ2-1, with D possibly matching TRBD2 (5 bases). The CDR3 loop spans 11 amino acids. From germline, CDR1 is DFQATT and CDR2 SNEGSKA (reference sequence). Trimming shortened V by 4 bases and J by 8 bases, and 9 bases separated the two germline ends. The CDR3 loop reads CSATDFHEQFF. Here the CDR3 DNA reads TGCAGTGCTACGGACTTCCATGAGCAGTTCTTC.

The chain employs TRBV7-9 and TRBJ1-4; a weak D match, TRBD1 (6 bases). This CDR3 comprises 14 residues. Germline CDR1 is SEHNR and CDR2 is FQNEAQ (reference sequence). The V end lost 4 bases, the J end lost 0 bases, and 6 bases lay between the germline ends. This CDR3 is CASSYRATNEKLFF. CDR3 nucleotide sequence: TGTGCCAGCAGCTACAGGGCAACTAATGAAAAACTGTTTTTT.

V usage is TRBV6-1 and J usage is TRBJ2-1; 13 bases align to TRBD2. The germline V gene has CDR1 MNHNS and CDR2 SASEGT. This CDR3 has 15 amino acids. Trimming removed 5 bases from V and 4 bases from J; junction bases left unmatched: 2. The CDR3 sequence: CASSRLAGGYNEQFF. CDR3 nucleotides: TGTGCCAGCAGTAGACTAGCGGGGGGTTACAATGAGCAGTTCTTC.

V and J are TRBV18 and TRBJ1-5, with 7 bases that match TRBD1. Looked up from germline, CDR1 is KGHSH and CDR2 is LQKENI. J lost 6 bases, V lost 5 bases, and 4 bases had no gene match. The CDR3 is made up of 13 amino acids. The CDR3: CASSFDRAQPQHF. The CDR3 region has the DNA TGTGCCAGCTCATTCGACAGGGCTCAGCCCCAGCATTTT.

The rearrangement joins TRBV19 to TRBJ2-7; D perhaps matches TRBD1 (5 bases). Trimming cost V 5 bases and J 2 bases, with 10 bases left between them. The CDR3 is 13 residues long. CDR1 is LNHDA and CDR2 is SQIVND in the germline V gene (reference sequence). This CDR3 reads CASSQGRAYEQYF. CDR3 in DNA: TGTGCCAGTAGTCAGGGCCGAGCCTACGAGCAGTACTTC.